This T cell receptor (beta chain) originates from a study of cytomegalovirus exposure and HLA in healthy donors. Overall study context: Of all 400 or so donors who were genotyped, 75% to 85% belonged to the Caucasian-associated ancestry cluster.

This clone is a singleton in its sample. Its antigen is currently unknown. Primers: 60 Vbeta forward and 13 Jbeta reverse. The data were produced by immunoSEQ multiplex PCR, yet TCRdb's version contains in-frame clones alone and is incomplete. This table has around 160,000 clones, over 80% appearing once. Study-level findings and limits: Cytomegalovirus-associated TCR beta chains were listed, numbering some 170. Other equally common chains were less clonally expanded than HLA-associated TCR beta chains, a later analysis showed. At a 0.05 false discovery rate, a later analysis found around 17,000 TCR beta sequences to be associated with HLA alleles.

Germline V CDR1 and CDR2: MGHRA, YSYEKL. This CDR3 region has 14 residues. J gave up 5 bases and V 4 bases, and 5 bases lay outside the gene matches. The V call is TRBV4-1, the J call TRBJ2-7, with TRBD2 matching 10 bases. The TCR comes from a man aged 50-59 years in good health and CMV-seropositive. The sequencing sample was made of PBMCs. CDR3 in DNA: TGCGCCAGCAGCCTACTAGCGGGAATCGACGAGCAGTACTTC. Translated, it gives CASSLLAGIDEQYF.